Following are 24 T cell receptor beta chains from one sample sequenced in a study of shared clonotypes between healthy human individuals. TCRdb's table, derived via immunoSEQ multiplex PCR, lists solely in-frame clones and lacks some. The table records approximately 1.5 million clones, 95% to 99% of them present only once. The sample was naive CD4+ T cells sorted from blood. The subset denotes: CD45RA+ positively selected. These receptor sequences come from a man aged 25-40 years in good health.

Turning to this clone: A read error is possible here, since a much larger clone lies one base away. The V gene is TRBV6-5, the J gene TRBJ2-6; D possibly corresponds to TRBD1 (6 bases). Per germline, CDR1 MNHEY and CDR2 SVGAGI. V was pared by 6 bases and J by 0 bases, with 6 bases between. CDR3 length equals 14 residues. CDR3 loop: CASRDSSGANVLTF. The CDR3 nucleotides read TGTGCCAGCAGGGACAGCTCTGGGGCCAACGTCCTGACTTTC.

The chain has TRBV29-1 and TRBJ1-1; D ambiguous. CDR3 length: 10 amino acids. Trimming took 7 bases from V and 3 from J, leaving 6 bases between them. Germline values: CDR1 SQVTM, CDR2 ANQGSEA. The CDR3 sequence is CSASDTEAFF. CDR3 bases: TGCAGCGCGTCTGACACTGAAGCTTTCTTT.

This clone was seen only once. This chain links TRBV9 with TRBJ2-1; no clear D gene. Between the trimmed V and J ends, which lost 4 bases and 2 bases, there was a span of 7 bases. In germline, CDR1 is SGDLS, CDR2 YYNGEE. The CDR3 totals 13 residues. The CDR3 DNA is TGTGCCAGCAGCCTGGACCCCTACAATGAGCAGTTCTTC. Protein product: CASSLDPYNEQFF.

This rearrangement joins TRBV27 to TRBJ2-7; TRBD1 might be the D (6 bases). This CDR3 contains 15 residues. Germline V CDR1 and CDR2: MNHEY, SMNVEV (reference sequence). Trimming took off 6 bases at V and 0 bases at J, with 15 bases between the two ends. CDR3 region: CASSLGQGFSYEQYF. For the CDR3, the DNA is TGTGCCAGCAGCCTGGGGCAGGGGTTCTCCTACGAGCAGTACTTC.

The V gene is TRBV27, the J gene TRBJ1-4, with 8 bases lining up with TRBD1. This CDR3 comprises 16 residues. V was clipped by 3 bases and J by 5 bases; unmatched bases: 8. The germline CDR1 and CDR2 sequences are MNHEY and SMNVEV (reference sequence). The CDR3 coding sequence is TGTGCCAGCAGTTTCCTCGGACAGGGCGGGAATGAAAAACTGTTTTTT. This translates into CASSFLGQGGNEKLFF.

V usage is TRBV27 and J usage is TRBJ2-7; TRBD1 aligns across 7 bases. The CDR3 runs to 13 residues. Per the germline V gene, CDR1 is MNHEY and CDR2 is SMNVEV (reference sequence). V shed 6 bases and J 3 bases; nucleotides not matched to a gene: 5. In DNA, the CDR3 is TGTGCCAGCAGGAGGACAGGTTACTACGAGCAGTACTTC. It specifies CASRRTGYYEQYF.

The CDR3 nucleotides read TGCGCCAGCAGCCATGACCGTCTGATGGAGACCCAGTACTTC. Protein product: CASSHDRLMETQYF. The rearrangement joins TRBV4-1 to TRBJ2-5; D gene uncertain. The germline V gene encodes CDR1 MGHRA and CDR2 YSYEKL. V was trimmed by 3 bases and J by 5 bases, leaving 13 bases between them. The length of the CDR3 is 14 residues.

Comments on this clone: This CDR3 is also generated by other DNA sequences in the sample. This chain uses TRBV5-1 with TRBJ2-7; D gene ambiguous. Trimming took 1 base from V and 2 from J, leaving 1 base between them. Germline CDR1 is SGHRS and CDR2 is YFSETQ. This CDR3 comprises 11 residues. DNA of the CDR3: TGCGCCAGCAGCTTGACCTACGAGCAGTACTTC. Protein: CASSLTYEQYF.

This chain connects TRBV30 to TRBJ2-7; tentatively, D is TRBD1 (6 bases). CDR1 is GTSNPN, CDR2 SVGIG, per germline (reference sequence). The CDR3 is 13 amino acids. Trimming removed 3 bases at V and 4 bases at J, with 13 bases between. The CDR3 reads CAWSPGTQYEQYF. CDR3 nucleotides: TGTGCCTGGAGCCCCGGGACACAGTACGAGCAGTACTTC.

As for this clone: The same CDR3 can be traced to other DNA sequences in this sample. The CDR3 region is CASSESGLAEETQYF. CDR3 in DNA: TGCGCCAGCAGTGAGTCAGGGCTAGCGGAAGAGACCCAGTACTTC. The genes are TRBV10-1 and TRBJ2-5, with TRBD2 matching over 7 bases. Germline lookup yields CDR1 WNHNN and CDR2 SYGVQD (reference sequence). The length of the CDR3 is 15 residues. Germline trimming cut 0 bases from V and 3 bases from J; bases unmatched to any gene: 4.

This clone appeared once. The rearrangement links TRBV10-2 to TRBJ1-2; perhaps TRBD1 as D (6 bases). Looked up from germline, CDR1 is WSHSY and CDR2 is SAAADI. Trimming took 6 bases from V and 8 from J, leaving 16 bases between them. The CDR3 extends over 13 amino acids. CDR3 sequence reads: CASRPGVMEGYTF. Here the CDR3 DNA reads TGCGCCAGCAGACCAGGGGTTATGGAGGGCTACACCTTC.

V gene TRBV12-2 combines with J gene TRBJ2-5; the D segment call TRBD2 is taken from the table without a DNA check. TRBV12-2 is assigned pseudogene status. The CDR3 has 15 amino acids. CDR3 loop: CASRTGTRAQETQYF. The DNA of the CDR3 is TGTGCAAGTCGCACCGGGACTAGGGCACAAGAGACCCAGTACTTC.

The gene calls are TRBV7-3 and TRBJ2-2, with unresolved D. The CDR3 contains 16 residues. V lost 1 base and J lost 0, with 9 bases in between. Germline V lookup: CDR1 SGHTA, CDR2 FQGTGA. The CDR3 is CASSLNSAANTGELFF. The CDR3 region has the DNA TGTGCCAGCAGCTTAAATTCAGCCGCGAACACCGGGGAGCTGTTTTTT.

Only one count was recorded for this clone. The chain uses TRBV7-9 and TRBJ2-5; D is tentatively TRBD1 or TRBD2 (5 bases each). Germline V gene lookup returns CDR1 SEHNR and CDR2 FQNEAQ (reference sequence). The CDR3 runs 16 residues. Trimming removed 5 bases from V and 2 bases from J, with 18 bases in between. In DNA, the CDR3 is TGTGCCAGCAGCCCACGAGTCGGGACCGCTCAAGAGACCCAGTACTTC. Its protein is CASSPRVGTAQETQYF.

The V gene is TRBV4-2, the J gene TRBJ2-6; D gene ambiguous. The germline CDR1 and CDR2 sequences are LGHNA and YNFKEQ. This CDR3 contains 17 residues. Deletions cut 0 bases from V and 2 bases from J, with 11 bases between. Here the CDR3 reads CASSQDSGTPGANVLTF. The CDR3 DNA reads TGTGCCAGCAGCCAAGATTCTGGAACCCCTGGGGCCAACGTCCTGACTTTC.

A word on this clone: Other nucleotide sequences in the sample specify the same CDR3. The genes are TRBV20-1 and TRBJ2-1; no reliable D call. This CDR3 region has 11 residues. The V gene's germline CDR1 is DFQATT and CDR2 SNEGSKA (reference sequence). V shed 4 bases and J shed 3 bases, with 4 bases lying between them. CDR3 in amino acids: CSATSYNEQFF. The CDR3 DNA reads TGCAGTGCTACAAGCTACAATGAGCAGTTCTTC.

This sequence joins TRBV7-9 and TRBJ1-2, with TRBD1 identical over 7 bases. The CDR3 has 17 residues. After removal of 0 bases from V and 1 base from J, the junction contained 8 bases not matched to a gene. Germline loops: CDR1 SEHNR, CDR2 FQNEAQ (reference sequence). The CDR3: CASSLARPQGDNYGYTF. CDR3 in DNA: TGTGCCAGCAGCTTAGCCCGCCCCCAGGGGGATAACTATGGCTACACCTTC. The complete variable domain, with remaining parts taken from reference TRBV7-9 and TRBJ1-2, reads DTGVSQNPRHKITKRGQNVTFRCDPISEHNRLYWYRQTLGQGPEFLTYFQNEAQLEKSRLLSDRFSAERPKGSFSTLEIQRTEQGDSAMYLCASSLARPQGDNYGYTFGSGTRLTVV.

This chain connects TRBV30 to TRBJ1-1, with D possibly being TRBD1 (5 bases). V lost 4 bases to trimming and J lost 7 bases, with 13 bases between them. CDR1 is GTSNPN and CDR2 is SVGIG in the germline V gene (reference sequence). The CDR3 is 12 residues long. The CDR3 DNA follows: TGTGCCTGGACCAGGGACTCAAATGAAGCTTTCTTT. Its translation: CAWTRDSNEAFF.

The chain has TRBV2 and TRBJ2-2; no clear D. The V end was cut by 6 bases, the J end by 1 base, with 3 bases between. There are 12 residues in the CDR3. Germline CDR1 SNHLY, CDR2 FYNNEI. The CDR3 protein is CASRQNTGELFF. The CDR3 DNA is TGTGCCAGCAGACAGAACACCGGGGAGCTGTTTTTT.

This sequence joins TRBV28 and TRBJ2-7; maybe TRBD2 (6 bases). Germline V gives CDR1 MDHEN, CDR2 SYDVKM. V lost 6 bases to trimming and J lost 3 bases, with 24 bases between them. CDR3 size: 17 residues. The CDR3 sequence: CASSPAEGGKGYYEQYF. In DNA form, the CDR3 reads TGTGCCAGCAGCCCTGCGGAGGGCGGGAAAGGATACTACGAGCAGTACTTC.

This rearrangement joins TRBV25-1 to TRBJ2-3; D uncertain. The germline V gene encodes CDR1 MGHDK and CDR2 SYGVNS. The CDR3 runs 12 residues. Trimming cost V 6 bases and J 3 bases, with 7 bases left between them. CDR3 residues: CASRRLTDTQYF. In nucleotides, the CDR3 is TGTGCCAGCAGGAGACTGACAGATACGCAGTATTTT.

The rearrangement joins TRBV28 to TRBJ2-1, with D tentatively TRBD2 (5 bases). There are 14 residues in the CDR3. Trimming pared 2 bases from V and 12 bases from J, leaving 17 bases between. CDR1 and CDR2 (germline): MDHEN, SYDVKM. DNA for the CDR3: TGTGCCAGCAGTTTAGGTAGCGTCCCTCCAGGGCAGTTCTTC. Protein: CASSLGSVPPGQFF.

The CDR3 DNA follows: TGTGCCAGCAGCTTGGGGTTGAGTGAGGATACCCAGTACTTC. This translates into CASSLGLSEDTQYF. The genes are TRBV5-5 and TRBJ2-5; no clear D gene. CDR3 length equals 14 residues. The germline V gene has CDR1 SGHKS and CDR2 YYEKEE (reference sequence). V lost 0 bases and J lost 8, with 14 bases in between.

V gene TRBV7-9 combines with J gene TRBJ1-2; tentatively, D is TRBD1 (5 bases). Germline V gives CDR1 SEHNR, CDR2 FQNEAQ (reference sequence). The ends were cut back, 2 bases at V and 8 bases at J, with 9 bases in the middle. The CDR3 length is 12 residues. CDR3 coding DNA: TGTGCCAGCAGCTTACTTCAGGGCGGCTACACCTTC. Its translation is CASSLLQGGYTF.